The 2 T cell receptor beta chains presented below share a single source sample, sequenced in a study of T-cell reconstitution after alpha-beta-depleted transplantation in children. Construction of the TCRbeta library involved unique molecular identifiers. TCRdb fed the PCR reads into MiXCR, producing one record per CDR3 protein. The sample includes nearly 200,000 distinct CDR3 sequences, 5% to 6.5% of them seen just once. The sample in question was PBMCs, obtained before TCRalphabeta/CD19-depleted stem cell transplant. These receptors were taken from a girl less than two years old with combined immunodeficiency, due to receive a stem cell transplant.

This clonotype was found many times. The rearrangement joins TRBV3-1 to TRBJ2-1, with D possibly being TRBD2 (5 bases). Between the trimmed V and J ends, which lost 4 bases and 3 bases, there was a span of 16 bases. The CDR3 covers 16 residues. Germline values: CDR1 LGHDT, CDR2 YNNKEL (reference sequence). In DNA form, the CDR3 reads TGTGCCAGCAGCCCAGGAGGCCTAGTGGGCTACAATGAGCAGTTCTTC. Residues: CASSPGGLVGYNEQFF.

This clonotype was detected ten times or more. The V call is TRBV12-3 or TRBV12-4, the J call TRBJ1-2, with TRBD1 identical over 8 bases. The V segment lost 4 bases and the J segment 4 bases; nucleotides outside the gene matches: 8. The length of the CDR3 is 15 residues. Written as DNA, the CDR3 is TGTGCCAGCAGTTCCCAGGGGGCTCCTCTCTATGGCTACACCTTC. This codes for CASSSQGAPLYGYTF.